This paragraph reports one T cell receptor (beta chain). Its antigen remains unknown. The data belong to a study of vaccination and CD4 T cells after COVID-19. The V end lost 1 base, the J end lost 0 bases, and 12 bases lay between the germline ends. The germline V gene has CDR1 SGHTA and CDR2 FQGNSA. The CDR3 spans 16 residues. The treatment: roughly 10-day PBMC culture with coronavirus spike peptide pools or control peptides (ViraFEST assay). The Oncomine TCR Beta short-read assay sequenced DNA from cultured CD4+ T cells. TCRdb called the PCR reads again in MiXCR, with one record for every CDR3 protein. Here the sample spans some 10,000 distinct CDR3 sequences, roughly 77% being singletons.

The sequenced material came from CD4+ T cells from blood, cultured in vitro. V is TRBV7-2 and J is TRBJ1-1, with D unresolved. This sequence was found in a human donor who had recovered from COVID-19. In DNA, the CDR3 is TGTGCCAGCAGCTTAGTTCGGGGATATGTGAACACTGAAGCTTTCTTT. This encodes CASSLVRGYVNTEAFF.